This TCR beta chain was observed in a study of STAT5B mutations in CD4+ large granular lymphocyte leukemia (dated by TCRdb to 2021 to 2024). For context, the study as a whole: Among healthy controls, the CDR3 'QG' motif was associated with a particular HLA allele. The study compared the TCRbeta repertoires of patients with CD4+ T-cell large granular lymphocyte leukemia against those of healthy blood donors. Flow cytometry performed on FACSCanto II or FACSVerse showed that the purified fractions had more than 95% purity among lymphocytes. Overall results and qualifications from the work: The data were not HLA-matched, and the higher clonality in CD4+ T-LGLL than in CD8+ T-LGLL could be due to the relatively small sample size. Enrichment of TRBV06-family usage was observed among the top patient clones (8/27) relative to healthy controls (2/35). CD4-sorted patient repertoires appeared more clonal than healthy CD4+ repertoires, and this difference persisted after removing the putative leukemic clones. Main leukemic clonotypes were private to each patient, although about a quarter of the main leukemic clonotypes were found at low frequency in the non-leukemic repertoires of other patients.

Concerning this clone itself: There is no known antigen for this receptor. One base away there is no much larger clone; base qualities are not given.

The healthy controls were 35 or so blood donors, and the buffy coats of these donors were supplied by the Finnish Red Cross blood service. All TCR-sequenced material derived from peripheral blood: patient blood samples and healthy donor buffy coats. Ficoll-Hypaque gradient centrifugation was used to isolate peripheral blood mononuclear cells. CD4+ cells were purified magnetically from the buffy coats of healthy controls. The Gentra Puregene Cell and Tissue kit was used to extract genomic DNA, and a Qubit 2.0 fluorometer was used to measure the amount of genomic DNA. TCRbeta rearrangements were sequenced from genomic DNA using the immunoSEQ assay at survey resolution. The original pipeline was this. In the TCR sequencing data, the lowest productive clonotype frequency that could be detected was 2.59 x 10-5. Only productive TCRbeta rearrangements, meaning sequences that were complete and in-frame, were kept for the analyses. Sample clonality was computed as Simpson clonality in the immunoSEQ Analyzer version 3.0. Based on frequency, clones were grouped as very rare, small, medium, large (1-20%) or hyperexpanded (>20%). OLGA 1.2.3 estimated generation probabilities, VDJtools produced V-gene circos plots, VDJdb was queried for specificities, and GLIPH identified CDR3 motifs. The clones in this table, taken by TCRdb from immuneACCESS, are in-frame only. Not every clone is retained; where verified, under half of the shortfall comes from an unresolved V gene, and the cause of the rest is unknown. V, J and clone size reflect that table, while D and trimming were determined from the DNA. The sample table lists 20,000 or so clones, about four fifths of them with a count of one. The ten most abundant clones make up roughly 13% of the sample.

From a lookup of the germline V gene, CDR1 and CDR2 are SGDLS and YYNGEE. Counted from cysteine to phenylalanine, this CDR3 has 15 amino acids. CDR3 DNA only is kept here, 45 bases in frame from base 1. V is cut by 3 bases and J by 1 base, and the space between the germline ends is 13 bases. The chain employs TRBV9 and TRBJ1-1, with the D gene too uncertain to name. The origin of this receptor is a human donor in good health. Sequencing used CD4+ T cells from blood buffy coats. The nucleotide sequence reads TGTGCCAGCAGCGCCGGGGTCTTGAGGAACACTGAAGCTTTCTTT. Translated, it gives CASSAGVLRNTEAFF.